This record concerns one T cell receptor beta chain sequence. Assay used: immunoSEQ multiplex PCR; TCRdb lists only in-frame clones, some missing. The sample includes under 200,000 clones, roughly four fifths of them seen just once. This entry comes from a study of blood T cell repertoires in COVID-19. On the study more broadly: Researchers got acute and convalescent COVID-19 samples from the United States, Italy and Spain.

Germline V gene lookup returns CDR1 SGDLS and CDR2 YYNGEE. The CDR3 consists of 15 residues. V lost 3 bases and J lost 1; bases outside the gene matches: 2. The sequence was collected from a woman in her forties with acute or convalescent COVID-19. Material: peripheral blood. V is TRBV9 and J is TRBJ2-1; 9 nucleotides line up with TRBD1. The chain's CDR3 is CASSEGTGSYNEQFF. The CDR3 DNA follows: TGTGCCAGCAGCGAAGGGACAGGGTCCTACAATGAGCAGTTCTTC.